The 4 T cell receptor beta chains below were found in one sample sequenced in a study of radiotherapy plus CTLA-4 blockade in lung cancer. The assay was immunoSEQ multiplex PCR, and TCRdb's table has in-frame clones only and misses some. The table has approximately 76,000 clones, about 79% seen once. This specimen consisted of peripheral blood, obtained from a patient treated with radiotherapy plus ipilimumab. The receptors were sampled from a human donor with non-small cell lung cancer who had a partial response to radiotherapy plus ipilimumab. Some clones in this sample may be carry-over from other donors' samples.

The rearrangement uses TRBV13 and TRBJ2-7; D not resolved. This CDR3 contains 15 residues. Trimming took 3 bases from V and 3 from J, leaving 15 bases between them. Germline assignment: CDR1 PRHDT and CDR2 FYEKMQ (reference sequence). The CDR3 coding sequence is TGTGCCAGCAGCTTGCGTCATGAGGCCAGCTACGAGCAGTACTTC. Translated: CASSLRHEASYEQYF.

The chain carries TRBV5-6 and TRBJ2-1, with D unresolved. Deletions cut 2 bases from V and 3 bases from J, with 9 bases between. This CDR3 has 14 amino acids. CDR1 and CDR2 (germline): SGHDT, YYEEEE. CDR3: CASSLDTYYNEQFF. The CDR3 DNA reads as TGTGCCAGCAGCTTAGACACCTACTACAATGAGCAGTTCTTC.

This clone showed up just once. This CDR3 is CASSLTGGAPDTQYF. The CDR3 DNA is TGTGCCAGCAGCTTAACCGGGGGGGCCCCAGATACGCAGTATTTT. This sequence joins TRBV7-6 and TRBJ2-3; TRBD2 agrees at 8 bases. Germline CDR1 is SGHVS and CDR2 is FNYEAQ. The ends lost 2 bases at V and 4 bases at J; junction bases unmatched: 5. The CDR3 covers 15 residues.

The genes are TRBV5-1 and TRBJ2-1; no clear D gene. The CDR3 is made up of 14 amino acids. Trimming removed 4 bases from V and 2 bases from J, with 10 bases in between. Germline V gene sequence: CDR1 SGHRS, CDR2 YFSETQ. This CDR3 reads CASSPLSAYNEQFF. The CDR3, as DNA: TGCGCCAGCAGCCCCCTCAGTGCCTACAATGAGCAGTTCTTC.